This T cell receptor (beta chain) was sequenced for a study of blood T cell repertoires in COVID-19. As for the study in general: Whether acute or convalescent, the COVID-19 samples came from the United States, Italy and Spain. In each case, the material was cDNA or gDNA derived from T cells, B-cell-depleted T cells, or PBMCs.

This CDR3 spans 17 amino acids. Per the authors' pipeline: Nucleated cell number was recorded as an estimate derived from reference gene primer amplification. Libraries were prepared by immunoSEQ multiplex PCR; TCRdb keeps only in-frame clonotypes and omits some of them. V and J calls and clone size follow that table, whereas D and trimming were derived from the DNA. The sample records around 380,000 clones, approximately 77% being singletons. The sequenced material came from peripheral blood. The rearrangement uses TRBV12-2 and TRBJ1-5; the table gives TRBD1 as D, unverified against the DNA. TRBV12-2 has pseudogene status. The source of this sequence is a human donor with acute or convalescent COVID-19. The donor label of this sample is uncertain. The chain's CDR3 is CASRLARVAGSNQPQHF. CDR3 DNA: TGTGCAAGTCGCTTAGCAAGAGTAGCAGGGTCCAATCAGCCCCAGCATTTT.